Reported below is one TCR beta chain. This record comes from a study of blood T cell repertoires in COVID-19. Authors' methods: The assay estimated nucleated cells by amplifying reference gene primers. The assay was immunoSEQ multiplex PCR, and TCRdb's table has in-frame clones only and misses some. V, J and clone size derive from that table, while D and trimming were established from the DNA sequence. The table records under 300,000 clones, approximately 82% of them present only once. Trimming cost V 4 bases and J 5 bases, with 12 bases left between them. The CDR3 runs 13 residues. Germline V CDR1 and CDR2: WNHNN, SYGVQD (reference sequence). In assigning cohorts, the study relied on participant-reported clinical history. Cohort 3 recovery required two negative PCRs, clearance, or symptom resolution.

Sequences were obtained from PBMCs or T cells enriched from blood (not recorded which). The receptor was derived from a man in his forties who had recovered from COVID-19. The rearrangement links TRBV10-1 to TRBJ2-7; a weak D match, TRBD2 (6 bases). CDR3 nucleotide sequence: TGCGCCAGCAGTGGGGAGGAGGTCCACGAGCAGTACTTC. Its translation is CASSGEEVHEQYF.